This T cell receptor (beta chain) was retrieved from a study of blood T cell dynamics during melanoma immunotherapy. Study background: Standard first-line treatment here was pembrolizumab or nivolumab plus ipilimumab in metastatic melanoma.

Each bulk PBMC sample had about 330 ng DNA loaded. Libraries were prepared by immunoSEQ multiplex PCR; TCRdb keeps only in-frame clonotypes and omits some of them. The sample lists some 20,000 clones, about 90% occurring once. The germline gives CDR1 SGHTA, CDR2 FQGTGA. The CDR3 spans 14 residues. Deletions cut 5 bases from V and 2 bases from J, with 11 bases between. Time point reported: week 3, after first cycle of checkpoint inhibitor. Patients had no prior systemic cancer treatment, immunosuppressants or other active cancers. The sequences come from blood, collected from a patient treated with checkpoint blockade. The chain links TRBV7-3 to TRBJ2-3, with D possibly TRBD2 on 5 matching bases. The sequence was obtained from a human donor with melanoma. The CDR3, as DNA: TGTGCCAGCAGCCCAGTGGACTCCACAGATACGCAGTATTTT. Protein: CASSPVDSTDTQYF.